Listed below are T cell receptor beta chains from one sample, sequenced in a study of early T cells in non-severe SARS-CoV-2 infection. TCRdb re-called the 5' RACE reads with MiXCR, one entry per CDR3 protein. Among 100,000 to 150,000 distinct CDR3 sequences listed, 15% were seen once. Input material: whole blood. The receptors derive from an adult who was a healthcare worker with PCR-confirmed SARS-CoV-2 infection or an uninfected control (not recorded which). Each CDR3 is given with its conserved first and last residue. A D gene is named only where the DNA matches it firmly. Some rows mark clone size as missing; the rest say once, few, many or name a class of expanded clone.

v_gene: TRBV29-1; j_gene: TRBJ2-1; abundance: few; d_gene: .; CDR3nt: TGCAGCGTTGGGAGGGTTACTGGCTACAATGAGCAGTTCTTC; CDR3aa: CSVGRVTGYNEQFF
v_gene: TRBV5-1; j_gene: TRBJ2-3; abundance: .; d_gene: .; CDR3nt: TGCGCCAGCAGCTTCCGACAGGACACAGATACGCAGTATTTT; CDR3aa: CASSFRQDTDTQYF
v_gene: TRBV6-2/TRBV6-3; j_gene: TRBJ2-1; abundance: few; d_gene: .; CDR3nt: TGTGCCAGCAGTTACTCGCCGGGAACGGGGGTATACAATGAGCAGTTCTTC; CDR3aa: CASSYSPGTGVYNEQFF
v_gene: TRBV7-8; j_gene: TRBJ2-3; abundance: many; d_gene: .; CDR3nt: TGTGCCAGCAGCTTAGTGGCGAGCACAGATACGCAGTATTTT; CDR3aa: CASSLVASTDTQYF
v_gene: TRBV4-1; j_gene: TRBJ2-7; abundance: few; d_gene: .; CDR3nt: TGCGCCAGCAGCCAACCGGGAATCTACGAGCAGTACTTC; CDR3aa: CASSQPGIYEQYF
v_gene: TRBV3-1; j_gene: TRBJ1-2; abundance: .; d_gene: TRBD1; CDR3nt: TGTGCCAGCAGCCGGGGACAGCAAGTCTATGGCTACACCTTC; CDR3aa: CASSRGQQVYGYTF
v_gene: TRBV7-9; j_gene: TRBJ2-5; abundance: .; d_gene: .; CDR3nt: TGTGCCAGCAGCCCCTTCATCGGGATTCAAGAGACCCAGTACTTC; CDR3aa: CASSPFIGIQETQYF
v_gene: TRBV3-1; j_gene: TRBJ1-2; abundance: .; d_gene: TRBD1; CDR3nt: TGTGCCAGCAGCCCTTCCGGGACAGCTTATTATGGCTACACCTTC; CDR3aa: CASSPSGTAYYGYTF
v_gene: TRBV2; j_gene: TRBJ1-4; abundance: .; d_gene: .; CDR3nt: TGTGCCAGCAGTGCCCTTATGGGACAAAATGAAAAACTGTTTTTT; CDR3aa: CASSALMGQNEKLFF
v_gene: TRBV20-1; j_gene: TRBJ1-1; abundance: few; d_gene: .; CDR3nt: TGCAGTGCAAATCCGCGGACGAACACTGAAGCTTTCTTT; CDR3aa: CSANPRTNTEAFF
v_gene: TRBV12-3/TRBV12-4; j_gene: TRBJ1-2; abundance: .; d_gene: .; CDR3nt: TGTGCCAGCAGTTTGGTGACGAACTATGGCTACACCTTC; CDR3aa: CASSLVTNYGYTF
v_gene: TRBV5-1; j_gene: TRBJ1-5; abundance: .; d_gene: TRBD1; CDR3nt: TGCGCCAGCAGCGAGGACAGGGGTCAGCCCCAGCATTTT; CDR3aa: CASSEDRGQPQHF
v_gene: TRBV4-1; j_gene: TRBJ2-3; abundance: few; d_gene: TRBD2; CDR3nt: TGCGCCAGCAGCCAAGATTTAGCGGGGAGCACAGATACGCAGTATTTT; CDR3aa: CASSQDLAGSTDTQYF
v_gene: TRBV18; j_gene: TRBJ2-7; abundance: .; d_gene: TRBD1; CDR3nt: TGTGCCAGCTCACCACGGGACAGGGCCAACGAGCAGTACTTC; CDR3aa: CASSPRDRANEQYF
v_gene: TRBV14; j_gene: TRBJ2-6; abundance: few; d_gene: .; CDR3nt: TGTGCCAGCAGCCGACAGCCCTCTGGGGCCAACGTCCTGACTTTC; CDR3aa: CASSRQPSGANVLTF
v_gene: TRBV15; j_gene: TRBJ2-5; abundance: many; d_gene: TRBD1; CDR3nt: TGTGCCACCAGCAGAGCCCTGACAGGGGAAGAGACCCAGTACTTC; CDR3aa: CATSRALTGEETQYF
v_gene: TRBV3-1; j_gene: TRBJ2-7; abundance: .; d_gene: .; CDR3nt: TGTGCCAGCAGCCAGGAGTACTTC; CDR3aa: CASSQEYF
v_gene: TRBV20-1; j_gene: TRBJ2-1; abundance: .; d_gene: .; CDR3nt: TGCAGTGCTAGAGATGCGAGGGCCTCTAACAATGAGCAGTTCTTC; CDR3aa: CSARDARASNNEQFF
v_gene: TRBV19; j_gene: TRBJ1-2; abundance: few; d_gene: .; CDR3nt: TGTGCCAGTACCCGGGACGGCTATGGCTACACCTTC; CDR3aa: CASTRDGYGYTF
v_gene: TRBV7-2; j_gene: TRBJ2-3; abundance: many; d_gene: TRBD2; CDR3nt: TGTGCCAGCAGCTTAGCGCTAGGCGGGGGGGTTCGGGATACGCAGTATTTT; CDR3aa: CASSLALGGGVRDTQYF
v_gene: TRBV10-2; j_gene: TRBJ2-1; abundance: few; d_gene: TRBD2; CDR3nt: TGCGCCAGCAGTGAGACAGGACTAGCGGGTTACAATGAGCAGTTCTTC; CDR3aa: CASSETGLAGYNEQFF
v_gene: TRBV20-1; j_gene: TRBJ2-3; abundance: .; d_gene: .; CDR3nt: TGCAGTGCTAGAGCTTTCGGAACCTCCACAGATACGCAGTATTTT; CDR3aa: CSARAFGTSTDTQYF
v_gene: TRBV10-3; j_gene: TRBJ2-1; abundance: few; d_gene: .; CDR3nt: TGTGCCATCAGTAGGGGGAATGAGCAGTTCTTC; CDR3aa: CAISRGNEQFF
v_gene: TRBV7-9; j_gene: TRBJ1-1; abundance: .; d_gene: .; CDR3nt: TGTGCCAGCAGCTTAGCTGGAACGAACACTGAAGCTTTCTTT; CDR3aa: CASSLAGTNTEAFF
v_gene: TRBV30; j_gene: TRBJ2-7; abundance: few; d_gene: .; CDR3nt: TGTGCCTTTACGTCGTTGGACGAGCAGTACTTC; CDR3aa: CAFTSLDEQYF
v_gene: TRBV5-1; j_gene: TRBJ2-5; abundance: .; d_gene: TRBD2; CDR3nt: TGCGCCAGCAGCTTGAGGGCTAGCGGGGCCAGTGAGACCCTGTACTTC; CDR3aa: CASSLRASGASETLYF
v_gene: TRBV29-1; j_gene: TRBJ2-1; abundance: .; d_gene: .; CDR3nt: TGCAGCGTCCGACAGGACTATGAGCAGTTCTTC; CDR3aa: CSVRQDYEQFF
v_gene: TRBV20-1; j_gene: TRBJ2-5; abundance: .; d_gene: .; CDR3nt: TGCAGTGCTAAACTAGCTGGAGGCCAGTACTTC; CDR3aa: CSAKLAGGQYF
v_gene: TRBV4-1; j_gene: TRBJ2-1; abundance: few; d_gene: .; CDR3nt: TGCGCCAGCAGCCTCCCCAGGGGTGAGCAGTTCTTC; CDR3aa: CASSLPRGEQFF
v_gene: TRBV5-5; j_gene: TRBJ1-1; abundance: .; d_gene: .; CDR3nt: TGTGCCAGCAGCTTGTTACAGGGATGGCAGCTGAACACTGAAGCTTTCTTT; CDR3aa: CASSLLQGWQLNTEAFF
v_gene: TRBV2; j_gene: TRBJ1-2; abundance: .; d_gene: TRBD1; CDR3nt: TGTGCCAGCAGCCTACGGGACAGGGGAGACGGCTACACCTTC; CDR3aa: CASSLRDRGDGYTF
v_gene: TRBV18; j_gene: TRBJ2-7; abundance: .; d_gene: .; CDR3nt: TGTGCCAGCTCACTCCAATCCTACGAGCAGTACTTC; CDR3aa: CASSLQSYEQYF
v_gene: TRBV25-1; j_gene: TRBJ2-3; abundance: .; d_gene: .; CDR3nt: TGTGCCAGCGGTAACACAGATACGCAGTATTTT; CDR3aa: CASGNTDTQYF
v_gene: TRBV3-1; j_gene: TRBJ1-3; abundance: few; d_gene: .; CDR3nt: TGTGCCAGCAGCCGCAGGCTCGGCACCATATATTTT; CDR3aa: CASSRRLGTIYF
v_gene: TRBV5-1; j_gene: TRBJ2-3; abundance: few; d_gene: .; CDR3nt: TGCGCCAGCAGCCCTCTTAGCACAGATACGCAGTATTTT; CDR3aa: CASSPLSTDTQYF
v_gene: TRBV4-2; j_gene: TRBJ2-3; abundance: .; d_gene: .; CDR3nt: TGTGCCAGCAGCCAAGTTAGGGATACTAGCACAGATACGCAGTATTTT; CDR3aa: CASSQVRDTSTDTQYF
v_gene: TRBV12-3/TRBV12-4; j_gene: TRBJ2-3; abundance: .; d_gene: .; CDR3nt: TGTGCCAGCAGTTATGGCGACGGGGATACGCAGTATTTT; CDR3aa: CASSYGDGDTQYF
v_gene: TRBV7-6; j_gene: TRBJ2-5; abundance: few; d_gene: TRBD2; CDR3nt: TGTGCCAGCAGCTTAGGGACTAGAAGTGGCTGGTACTTC; CDR3aa: CASSLGTRSGWYF
v_gene: TRBV20-1; j_gene: TRBJ1-2; abundance: few; d_gene: .; CDR3nt: TGCAGTGTCCCAGGGAACTATGGCTACACCTTC; CDR3aa: CSVPGNYGYTF
v_gene: TRBV7-8; j_gene: TRBJ1-3; abundance: .; d_gene: .; CDR3nt: TGTGCCAGCAGCTTAGGGACATCTGGAAACACCATATATTTT; CDR3aa: CASSLGTSGNTIYF